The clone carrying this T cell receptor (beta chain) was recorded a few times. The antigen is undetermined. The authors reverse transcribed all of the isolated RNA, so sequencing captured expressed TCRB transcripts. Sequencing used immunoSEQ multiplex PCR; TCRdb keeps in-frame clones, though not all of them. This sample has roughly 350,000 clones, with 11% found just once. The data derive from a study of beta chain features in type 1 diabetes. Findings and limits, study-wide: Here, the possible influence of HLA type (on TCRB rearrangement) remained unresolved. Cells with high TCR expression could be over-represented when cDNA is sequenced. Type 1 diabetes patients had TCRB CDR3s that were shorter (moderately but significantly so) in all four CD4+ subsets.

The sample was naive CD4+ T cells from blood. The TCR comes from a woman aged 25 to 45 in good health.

The CDR3 is CAWSRGQFPGEKLFF. As DNA, the CDR3 is TGTGCCTGGAGCCGCGGACAGTTCCCGGGGGAAAAACTGTTTTTT. V gene TRBV30 combines with J gene TRBJ1-4, with a tentative D call TRBD1 (6 bases). The CDR3 consists of 15 residues. V was trimmed by 3 bases and J by 8 bases, leaving 19 bases between them. Germline CDR1 is GTSNPN and CDR2 is SVGIG (reference sequence).